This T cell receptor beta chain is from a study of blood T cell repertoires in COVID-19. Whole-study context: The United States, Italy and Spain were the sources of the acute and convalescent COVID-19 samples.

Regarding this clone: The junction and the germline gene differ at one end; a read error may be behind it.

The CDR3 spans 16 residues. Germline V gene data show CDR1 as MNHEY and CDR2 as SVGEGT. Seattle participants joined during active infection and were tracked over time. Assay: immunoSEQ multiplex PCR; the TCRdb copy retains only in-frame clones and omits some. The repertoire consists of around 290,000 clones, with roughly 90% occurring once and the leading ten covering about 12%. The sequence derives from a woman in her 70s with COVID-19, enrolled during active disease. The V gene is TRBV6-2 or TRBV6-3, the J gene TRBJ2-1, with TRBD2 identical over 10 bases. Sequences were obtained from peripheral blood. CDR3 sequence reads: CASSRLSGGRGRRRLF. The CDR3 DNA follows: TGTGCCAGCAGTAGACTTAGCGGGGGGCGTGGTAGGCGGAGGCTCTTC.